These T cell receptor beta chains were read from a single sample in a study of shared clonotypes between healthy human individuals. Profiling relied on immunoSEQ multiplex PCR, and the TCRdb table lists in-frame clones only, not all of them. Here the sample spans fewer than 850,000 clones, roughly 88% being singletons. Material: memory CD8+ T cells from PBMCs. These receptors came from a man between 18 and 35 years old in good health. Some clones in this sample may be carry-over from other donors' samples. Each CDR3 is given with its conserved first and last residue. A D gene is named only where the DNA matches it firmly. Clone size is given for some rows only: seen once, a few or many times, or a class if the clone is expanded.

size: NA; J: TRBJ2-1; D: TRBD2; V: TRBV9; DNA: TGTGCCAGCAGCGTAGCTAGCGGGAGAGAGCAGTTCTTC; CDR3: CASSVASGREQFF
size: NA; J: TRBJ2-7; D: NA; V: TRBV7-2; DNA: TGTGCCAGCAGCCCCCGGGTCCCCGAGGCCCACGAGCAGTACTTC; CDR3: CASSPRVPEAHEQYF
size: NA; J: TRBJ1-1; D: NA; V: TRBV27; DNA: TGTGCCAGCAGTTTGGGGGGAATTACTGAAGCTTTCTTT; CDR3: CASSLGGITEAFF
size: once; J: TRBJ2-2; D: TRBD2; V: TRBV4-1; DNA: TGCGCCAGCAGCCAGAGGGGACTAGCGGGAGCCACCGGGGAGCTGTTTTTT; CDR3: CASSQRGLAGATGELFF
size: NA; J: TRBJ1-5; D: NA; V: TRBV28; DNA: TGTGCCGTAAAGCTCGGGTCCCCGTATAGCAATCAGCCCCAGCATTTT; CDR3: CAVKLGSPYSNQPQHF
size: once; J: TRBJ2-1; D: NA; V: TRBV9; DNA: TGTGCCAGCAGCAACACAGCAGGGGGGCTAGCGGCCTTAGGTGAGCAGTTCTTC; CDR3: CASSNTAGGLAALGEQFF
size: once; J: TRBJ2-3; D: NA; V: TRBV4-1; DNA: TGCGCCAGCAGCCAAGATCGGGGGGCCCTAGGCACAGATACGCAGTATTTT; CDR3: CASSQDRGALGTDTQYF
size: once; J: TRBJ1-1; D: NA; V: TRBV7-3; DNA: TGTGCCAGCAGCTTAAGGGGCCCTCGTACAGGGAACACTGAAGCTTTCTTT; CDR3: CASSLRGPRTGNTEAFF
size: NA; J: TRBJ2-7; D: NA; V: TRBV2; DNA: TGTGCCAGCGGATTATACGAGCAGTACTTC; CDR3: CASGLYEQYF
size: NA; J: TRBJ1-1; D: NA; V: TRBV28; DNA: TGTGCCAGCAGTCCTATTAGCATGAACACTGAAGCTTTCTTT; CDR3: CASSPISMNTEAFF
size: NA; J: TRBJ2-7; D: NA; V: TRBV19; DNA: TGTGCCAGTAGTGTGCTAGCGAGTCACTACGAGCAGTACTTC; CDR3: CASSVLASHYEQYF
size: NA; J: TRBJ2-1; D: NA; V: TRBV28; DNA: TGTGCCAGCAGTTTACGTTGGCAGGTCGATGAGCAGTTCTTC; CDR3: CASSLRWQVDEQFF
size: NA; J: TRBJ2-1; D: TRBD1; V: TRBV7-8; DNA: TGTGCCAGCAGCTCCGATATCAGGGGGCAGAGCTCCTACAATGAGCAGTTCTTC; CDR3: CASSSDIRGQSSYNEQFF
size: NA; J: TRBJ2-1; D: NA; V: TRBV19; DNA: TGTGCCAGTAGTATAGATCTAGAAACAGCCTTAGCGGATTACAATGAGCAGTTCTTC; CDR3: CASSIDLETALADYNEQFF
size: NA; J: TRBJ2-3; D: NA; V: TRBV7-3; DNA: TGTGCCAGCAGCTTAAACCCCGACACAGATACGCAGTATTTT; CDR3: CASSLNPDTDTQYF
size: NA; J: TRBJ1-3; D: TRBD1; V: TRBV10-3; DNA: TGTGCCACCTGGGGACAGACAGGGCGAAACACCATATATTTT; CDR3: CATWGQTGRNTIYF
size: NA; J: TRBJ1-6; D: TRBD1; V: TRBV11-2; DNA: TGTGCCAGCAGCTTAGCGATCGGGACAGGGTATAATTCACCCCTCCACTTT; CDR3: CASSLAIGTGYNSPLHF
size: once; J: TRBJ2-6; D: NA; V: TRBV6-5; DNA: TGTGCCAGCAGTCCACAGCGCTCTGGGGCCAACGTCCTGACTTTC; CDR3: CASSPQRSGANVLTF
size: NA; J: TRBJ1-1; D: NA; V: TRBV7-8; DNA: TGTGCCAGCAGACATAGACAGGATTCGAACACTGAAGCTTTCTTT; CDR3: CASRHRQDSNTEAFF
size: NA; J: TRBJ1-2; D: NA; V: TRBV4-1; DNA: TGCGCCAGCAGCCAAGTTGGTATACTCGATGGCTACACCTTC; CDR3: CASSQVGILDGYTF
size: NA; J: TRBJ2-3; D: NA; V: TRBV5-1; DNA: TGCGCCAGCAGCTTGGTATCGGGGGTTAGCACAGATACGCAGTATTTT; CDR3: CASSLVSGVSTDTQYF
size: NA; J: TRBJ2-3; D: TRBD2; V: TRBV27; DNA: TGTGCCAGCAGCGACTCCGGGACTAGCGGGAGGGCCTCGTATTTT; CDR3: CASSDSGTSGRASYF
size: NA; J: TRBJ2-1; D: NA; V: TRBV4-3; DNA: TGCGCCAGCAAAAAGGAGCGGAGCTACAATGAGCAGTTCTTC; CDR3: CASKKERSYNEQFF
size: NA; J: TRBJ2-1; D: TRBD2; V: TRBV13; DNA: TGTGCCAGCAGCTCGGGACTAGCGGACAATGAGCAGTTCTTC; CDR3: CASSSGLADNEQFF
size: NA; J: TRBJ2-1; D: NA; V: TRBV28; DNA: TGTGCCAGCAGCCCCGTCCCCAATGAGCAGTTCTTC; CDR3: CASSPVPNEQFF
size: NA; J: TRBJ2-3; D: TRBD2; V: TRBV7-6; DNA: TGTGCCAGCAGCCCCCAAGCGGGAGGGCCCTCAGATACGCAGTATTTT; CDR3: CASSPQAGGPSDTQYF
size: NA; J: TRBJ2-7; D: NA; V: TRBV11-2; DNA: TGTGCCAGCAGCTCTGGACTCATCTACGAGCAGTACTTC; CDR3: CASSSGLIYEQYF
size: NA; J: TRBJ2-7; D: TRBD2; V: TRBV5-1; DNA: TGCGCCAGCAGCCTGACTAGCGGGACCTCCTACGAGCAGTACTTC; CDR3: CASSLTSGTSYEQYF